What follows are 28 T cell receptor beta chains derived from one specimen sequenced in a study of PD-L1 blockade in urothelial cancer. Produced via immunoSEQ multiplex PCR; TCRdb's table is partial and in-frame only. The sample has about 120,000 clones; roughly 90% are singletons. Stated time point: peripheral blood 6 weeks after treatment start. The source material was PBMCs, sampled around atezolizumab (anti-PD-L1) treatment. The receptors here all came from a man aged 55 to 69 with urothelial cancer.

The gene calls are TRBV9 and TRBJ2-6; possibly TRBD1 for D (6 bases). CDR3 length: 20 residues. CDR1 is SGDLS and CDR2 is YYNGEE in the germline V gene. Trimming shortened V by 0 bases and J by 0 bases, and 19 bases separated the two germline ends. As DNA, the CDR3 is TGTGCCAGCAGCGTAGGCTTGGGGGCACTCCGGTTCTCTGGGGCCAACGTCCTGACTTTC. Residues: CASSVGLGALRFSGANVLTF.

The chain couples TRBV9 to TRBJ2-7; 7 bases agree with TRBD1. The length of the CDR3 is 12 residues. V trimming: 6 bases; J trimming: 8 bases; junction bases outside the gene matches: 8. Looked up from germline, CDR1 is SGDLS and CDR2 is YYNGEE. The CDR3 reads CASTGDSLKQYF. The CDR3, as DNA: TGTGCCAGCACCGGGGACAGTCTCAAGCAGTACTTC.

This clone was counted a single time. The chain recombines TRBV11-3 with TRBJ2-3, with a possible D match to TRBD2 (6 bases). Germline CDR1 and CDR2: SGHNT and YENEEA. The CDR3 extends over 13 amino acids. Trimming removed 5 bases from V and 4 bases from J, with 10 bases in between. The CDR3 coding sequence is TGTGCCAGCAGCCCGGGGGAGGCAGATACGCAGTATTTT. As protein: CASSPGEADTQYF.

The chain carries TRBV5-1 and TRBJ2-5; 9 bases align to TRBD1. Germline lookup yields CDR1 SGHRS and CDR2 YFSETQ. Trimming removed 3 bases from V and 5 bases from J; junction bases left unmatched: 8. The length of the CDR3 is 15 residues. The CDR3 reads CASSSRTGVVETQYF. CDR3 in DNA: TGCGCCAGCAGCTCCCGGACAGGGGTTGTGGAGACCCAGTACTTC.

This chain links TRBV6-1 with TRBJ1-3, with D perhaps TRBD1 (5 bases). Germline lookup yields CDR1 MNHNS and CDR2 SASEGT. The CDR3 contains 14 residues. V lost 3 bases and J lost 7, with 13 bases in between. The CDR3 loop is CASSDVGGANTIYF. CDR3 coding DNA: TGTGCCAGCAGTGATGTCGGAGGGGCTAACACCATATATTTT.

This chain joins TRBV27 and TRBJ2-2, with 8 bases aligning to TRBD1. V was clipped by 3 bases and J by 4 bases; unmatched bases: 4. Germline CDR1 reads MNHEY; CDR2 reads SMNVEV (reference sequence). This CDR3 is built from 15 residues. The CDR3 reads CASSFGTGPTGELFF. CDR3 nucleotide sequence: TGTGCCAGCAGTTTCGGGACAGGTCCCACCGGGGAGCTGTTTTTT.

In this sample, this clone turned up a few times. The rearrangement joins TRBV27 to TRBJ2-1; 8 nucleotides agree with TRBD1. Germline trimming cut 5 bases from V and 2 bases from J; bases unmatched to any gene: 17. This CDR3 region has 19 residues. Germline lookup yields CDR1 MNHEY and CDR2 SMNVEV (reference sequence). The CDR3 DNA reads as TGTGCCAGCAGTCATTCCCGACAGGGGCCCGTTTCCCCCTACAATGAGCAGTTCTTC. Residues: CASSHSRQGPVSPYNEQFF.

The gene calls are TRBV10-3 and TRBJ2-7; TRBD1 agrees at 9 bases. The V gene's germline CDR1 is ENHRY and CDR2 SYGVKD. The CDR3 is made up of 18 amino acids. The V and J ends lost 0 bases and 4 bases, in that order; junction bases with no gene match: 13. The CDR3 loop reads CAISESRTGEVAVYEQYF. Written as DNA, the CDR3 is TGTGCCATCAGTGAGTCGAGGACAGGGGAAGTGGCGGTATACGAGCAGTACTTC.

This chain links TRBV19 with TRBJ1-2, with D maybe TRBD1 (6 bases). The CDR3 has 17 amino acids. V was trimmed by 2 bases and J by 2 bases, leaving 18 bases between them. The germline V gene encodes CDR1 LNHDA and CDR2 SQIVND (reference sequence). The CDR3 bases are TGTGCCAGTAGTATAACTCTTGCAGGGGTTCAGAACTATGGCTACACCTTC. It codes for CASSITLAGVQNYGYTF.

The V gene is TRBV5-1, the J gene TRBJ2-4; 9 bases map to TRBD1. The CDR3 loop spans 17 amino acids. Losses at the gene ends were 0 bases for V and 0 bases for J; bases not matched to a gene: 4. Germline V CDR1 and CDR2: SGHRS, YFSETQ. CDR3 residues: CASSLAGDRVAKNIQYF. DNA of the CDR3: TGCGCCAGCAGCTTGGCGGGGGACAGGGTAGCCAAAAACATTCAGTACTTC.

The chain uses TRBV6-5 and TRBJ2-3; TRBD2 agrees at 7 bases. CDR1 and CDR2 (germline): MNHEY, SVGAGI. The J segment lost 4 bases and the V segment lost 3 bases, leaving 7 bases of the junction unmatched. CDR3 length: 15 residues. As DNA, the CDR3 is TGTGCCAGCAGTTATAGGCGGGAGCGTCCAGATACGCAGTATTTT. Encoded protein: CASSYRRERPDTQYF.

A single count supports this clone. J is TRBJ2-1 and V is TRBV11-2, with 9 bases matching TRBD2. Losses at the gene ends were 1 base for V and 8 bases for J; bases not matched to a gene: 9. Germline-derived CDR1 and CDR2 are SGHAT and FQNNGV. The CDR3 is 16 residues long. CDR3: CASSLGAGGPADEQFF. The CDR3 DNA is TGTGCCAGCAGCTTAGGGGCGGGAGGGCCAGCCGATGAGCAGTTCTTC.

J is TRBJ1-2 and V is TRBV28; D is uncertain. This CDR3 is built from 10 residues. V was shortened by 10 bases and J by 3 bases, with 6 bases between the two germline ends. Germline V CDR1 and CDR2: MDHEN, SYDVKM. CDR3 bases: TGTGCCATCTTCGACTATGGCTACACCTTC. This translates into CAIFDYGYTF.

This rearrangement joins TRBV4-1 to TRBJ2-3; 12 bases are shared with TRBD2. J gave up 4 bases and V 4 bases, and 9 bases lay outside the gene matches. This CDR3 has 17 residues. Per the germline V gene, CDR1 is MGHRA and CDR2 is YSYEKL. The CDR3, as DNA: TGCGCCAGCAGCCCTAGAGGGCTAGCGGGGGGGCCAGATACGCAGTATTTT. It translates to CASSPRGLAGGPDTQYF.

The chain links TRBV6-5 to TRBJ2-1, with D perhaps matching TRBD1 (6 bases). The CDR3 totals 14 residues. The V and J ends lost 6 bases and 6 bases respectively, with 15 bases between them. Per the germline V gene, CDR1 is MNHEY and CDR2 is SVGAGI. CDR3 DNA sequence: TGTGCCAGCAGACTATTCCAAGGGGGCAATGAGCAGTTCTTC. Its translation: CASRLFQGGNEQFF.

The V gene is TRBV28, the J gene TRBJ2-6; D is perhaps TRBD2 (6 bases). Germline V lookup: CDR1 MDHEN, CDR2 SYDVKM. CDR3 size: 16 residues. Between the trimmed V and J ends, which lost 7 bases and 3 bases, there was a span of 16 bases. CDR3 protein: CASTPGGVGGANVLTF. The CDR3 DNA reads as TGTGCCAGCACCCCCGGAGGGGTGGGTGGGGCCAACGTCCTGACTTTC.

This chain connects TRBV27 to TRBJ2-5; 9 bases line up with TRBD2. Losses at the gene ends were 6 bases for V and 1 base for J; bases not matched to a gene: 6. The CDR3 loop spans 15 amino acids. The germline gives CDR1 MNHEY, CDR2 SMNVEV (reference sequence). The CDR3 region has the DNA TGTGCCAGCAGCAGACTAGCGGCTCTCCAAGAGACCCAGTACTTC. Its protein product is CASSRLAALQETQYF.

This chain connects TRBV5-1 to TRBJ2-3; the match to TRBD1 covers 12 bases. Germline V gene data show CDR1 as SGHRS and CDR2 as YFSETQ. V gave up 0 bases and J gave up 1 base; unmatched junction bases: 3. This CDR3 comprises 17 residues. This chain's CDR3 is CASSLAGQGAGTDTQYF. The CDR3 DNA is TGCGCCAGCAGCTTGGCGGGACAGGGGGCGGGCACAGATACGCAGTATTTT.

As to this clone: Other DNA sequences within the sample encode an identical CDR3. The chain uses TRBV9 and TRBJ2-7; TRBD1 agrees at 7 bases. The CDR3 has 14 residues. The V and J ends lost 3 bases and 0 bases, in that order; junction bases with no gene match: 3. Germline assignment: CDR1 SGDLS and CDR2 YYNGEE. The CDR3 sequence is CASSARQGSYEQYF. CDR3 sequence (DNA): TGTGCCAGCAGCGCTAGACAGGGCTCCTACGAGCAGTACTTC.

The chain joins TRBV7-2 to TRBJ1-4; D unresolved. This CDR3 contains 14 residues. Per the germline V gene, CDR1 is SGHTA and CDR2 is FQGNSA. The V end lost 5 bases, the J end lost 8 bases, and 15 bases lay between the germline ends. CDR3 DNA: TGTGCCAGCAGCCCCTGGGAGGGCGGAGAAAAACTGTTTTTT. Amino acid sequence: CASSPWEGGEKLFF. Full variable domain (missing parts from reference TRBV7-2 and TRBJ1-4): GAGVSQSPSNKVTEKGKDVELRCDPISGHTALYWYRQSLGQGLEFLIYFQGNSAPDKSGLPSDRFSAERTGGSVSTLTIQRTQQEDSAVYLCASSPWEGGEKLFFGSGTQLSVL.

A note on this clone: The same CDR3 arises from other DNA sequences in this sample as well. J is TRBJ2-1 and V is TRBV7-2; 8 bases fit TRBD1. V shed 5 bases and J 0 bases; nucleotides not matched to a gene: 3. This CDR3 is built from 15 residues. CDR1 SGHTA and CDR2 FQGNSA come from the germline V gene. The CDR3 is CASSPDRDSYNEQFF. DNA for the CDR3: TGTGCCAGCAGCCCGGACAGGGACTCCTACAATGAGCAGTTCTTC.

The chain uses TRBV13 and TRBJ1-2; 7 bases match TRBD1. Germline-derived CDR1 and CDR2 are PRHDT and FYEKMQ (reference sequence). The CDR3 has 14 amino acids. The V gene end was trimmed by 4 bases and the J gene end by 6 bases; junction bases not matched to a gene: 8. For the CDR3, the DNA is TGTGCCAGCAGCTCTCGAGACAGGGAACATGGCTACACCTTC. This codes for CASSSRDREHGYTF. Full variable domain (remainder filled in from reference TRBV13 and TRBJ1-2): AAGVIQSPRHLIKEKRETATLKCYPIPRHDTVYWYQQGPGQDPQFLISFYEKMQSDKGSIPDRFSAQQFSDYHSELNMSSLELGDSALYFCASSSRDREHGYTFGSGTRLTVV.

In nucleotides, the CDR3 is TGTGCCAGCAGTTTACCAGGGACAGGGGACAATCAGCCCCAGCATTTT. It specifies CASSLPGTGDNQPQHF. The chain combines TRBV28 with TRBJ1-5, with 10 bases that match TRBD1. The CDR3 loop spans 16 amino acids. The V gene end was trimmed by 2 bases and the J gene end by 3 bases; junction bases not matched to a gene: 4. Germline CDR1 and CDR2: MDHEN and SYDVKM.

The chain has TRBV27 and TRBJ1-2, with 12 bases that match TRBD1. V trimming: 6 bases; J trimming: 3 bases; junction bases outside the gene matches: 8. This CDR3 is 16 amino acids long. The germline V gene encodes CDR1 MNHEY and CDR2 SMNVEV (reference sequence). CDR3 sequence reads: CASSGGTGGADYGYTF. In DNA, the CDR3 is TGTGCCAGCAGCGGGGGGACAGGGGGCGCTGACTATGGCTACACCTTC.

This chain connects TRBV6-1 to TRBJ1-1, with TRBD1 matching over 7 bases. This CDR3 comprises 14 residues. The V gene's germline CDR1 is MNHNS and CDR2 SASEGT. Trimming cost V 7 bases and J 3 bases; bases outside gene matches: 8. DNA for the CDR3: TGTGCCAGCATTACACCGACAGGGTACACTGAAGCTTTCTTT. It specifies CASITPTGYTEAFF.

This clone was seen once. The chain is built from TRBV5-5 and TRBJ2-3, with TRBD1 as a possible D gene (5 bases). Between the trimmed V and J ends, which lost 4 bases and 4 bases, there was a span of 13 bases. This CDR3 contains 14 residues. The germline V gene encodes CDR1 SGHKS and CDR2 YYEKEE (reference sequence). The CDR3 bases are TGTGCCAGCAGCCCGGAGCAGGGCCCAGATACGCAGTATTTT. It translates to CASSPEQGPDTQYF.

The chain is built from TRBV4-1 and TRBJ2-1, with TRBD2 matching 12 bases. The ends lost 0 bases at V and 8 bases at J; junction bases unmatched: 14. This CDR3 is 19 amino acids long. The germline gives CDR1 MGHRA, CDR2 YSYEKL. CDR3 loop: CASSQDRTSGILGSDEQFF. In nucleotides, the CDR3 is TGCGCCAGCAGCCAAGACAGGACTAGCGGGATACTTGGGAGTGATGAGCAGTTCTTC.

The table lists this clone with a count of one. The rearrangement uses TRBV7-9 and TRBJ2-5; D may be TRBD1 (5 bases). V lost 2 bases and J lost 2, with 9 bases in between. The CDR3 totals 14 residues. The V gene's germline CDR1 is SEHNR and CDR2 FQNEAQ (reference sequence). This chain's CDR3 is CASSLNQGQETQYF. CDR3 coding DNA: TGTGCCAGCAGCTTAAACCAGGGACAAGAGACCCAGTACTTC.